The 5 T cell receptor beta chains listed next were all sequenced from one sample in a study of blood T cell repertoires in COVID-19. Here immunoSEQ multiplex PCR was the method, and the copy in TCRdb shows in-frame clones only, minus some. The profile shows about 56,000 clones, 75% to 90% of them singletons. The source material was peripheral blood. All receptors derive from a woman aged 55-69 years with COVID-19, enrolled during active disease.

The rearrangement uses TRBV2 and TRBJ1-4, with D unresolved. V lost 6 bases, J lost 7 bases, and 12 bases lay in between. Germline V lookup: CDR1 SNHLY, CDR2 FYNNEI. The CDR3 is 13 residues long. The CDR3: CASSETGFEKLFF. The CDR3 nucleotides read TGTGCCAGCAGCGAGACCGGGTTTGAAAAACTGTTTTTT.

This chain links TRBV7-6 with TRBJ2-2; a possible D gene is TRBD1 (5 bases). V lost 2 bases, J lost 5 bases, and 9 bases lay in between. The CDR3 spans 14 residues. Germline-derived CDR1 and CDR2 are SGHVS and FNYEAQ. This chain's CDR3 is CASSLTQGTGELFF. Written as DNA, the CDR3 is TGTGCCAGCAGCTTAACGCAGGGAACCGGGGAGCTGTTTTTT.

The chain couples TRBV7-9 to TRBJ2-2; D may be TRBD1 (6 bases). The CDR3 covers 14 residues. Trimming took off 4 bases at V and 3 bases at J, with 9 bases between the two ends. Per germline, CDR1 SEHNR and CDR2 FQNEAQ (reference sequence). The chain's CDR3 is CASSYRTDTGELFF. For the CDR3, the DNA is TGTGCCAGCAGCTATCGGACAGACACCGGGGAGCTGTTTTTT.

This sequence joins TRBV30 and TRBJ1-4; 12 nucleotides agree with TRBD1. V was clipped by 0 bases and J by 8 bases; unmatched bases: 1. Germline loops: CDR1 GTSNPN, CDR2 SVGIG (reference sequence). The CDR3 covers 14 residues. The CDR3 sequence: CAWSVGTGGEKLFF. CDR3 bases: TGTGCCTGGAGTGTAGGGACAGGGGGCGAAAAACTGTTTTTT.

The chain uses TRBV5-1 and TRBJ2-1, with 7 bases matching TRBD2. The V segment lost 5 bases and the J segment 4 bases; nucleotides outside the gene matches: 9. This CDR3 is built from 15 residues. CDR1 is SGHRS, CDR2 YFSETQ, per germline. CDR3 coding DNA: TGCGCCAGCAGACTCCGGGACTATTTATACAATGAGCAGTTCTTC. Its protein is CASRLRDYLYNEQFF.